This T cell receptor (beta chain) was observed in a study of T cell responses to AZD1222 COVID-19 vaccine. Study at large: Second-dose intervals near 4 or 12 weeks were combined. The study, taken as a whole, reports: Vaccine-associated CD4 TCRs spanned spike, dominant at 160-218 and 743-854. Repertoires were obtained only post-peak T cell response.

Repertoires were generated with immunoSEQ multiplex PCR, while TCRdb's copy carries only in-frame clones and drops some. The sample lists about 120,000 clones, approximately 90% occurring once. In regard to this clone: Its antigen is as yet unknown.

This TCR came from an adult in good health. The sequencing here drew on peripheral blood, taken on day 0 of AZD1222 vaccination.

CDR3 sequence reads: CASSLGTISGNTIYF. The CDR3 nucleotides are TGTGCCAGCAGCTTAGGGACAATCTCTGGAAACACCATATATTTT. The chain joins TRBV5-6 to TRBJ1-3; D is possibly TRBD1 (6 bases). Germline lookup yields CDR1 SGHDT and CDR2 YYEEEE. V was shortened by 2 bases and J by 0 bases, with 9 bases between the two germline ends. This CDR3 comprises 15 residues.